This TCR beta chain was identified during a study of shared clonotypes between healthy human individuals. Whole-study context: There were three CD4 naive, three CD4 memory, two CD8 naive and one CD8 memory plates per donor. Notes on the study in general: It was the non-shared clonotypes that had lower generation probabilities than clonotypes shared by all four donors. With few donors, the genetic and exposure-history diversity represented was limited.

Clones were sequenced by immunoSEQ multiplex PCR, and TCRdb holds only the in-frame ones, with some missing. The data contain over a million clones, more than 95% of them singletons. There are 14 residues in the CDR3. CDR1 is MDHEN and CDR2 is SYDVKM in the germline V gene. Trimming cost V 7 bases and J 2 bases; bases outside gene matches: 8. For this clone: Its antigen remains unknown.

V gene TRBV28 combines with J gene TRBJ2-7; TRBD2 agrees at 7 bases. Input material: naive CD4+ T cells sorted from blood. Subset given: CD45RA+ positively selected. The receptor comes from a man aged 30 to 39 in good health. This CDR3 reads CASTAAGFAYEQYF. In DNA, the CDR3 is TGTGCCAGCACCGCAGCGGGGTTCGCCTACGAGCAGTACTTC.